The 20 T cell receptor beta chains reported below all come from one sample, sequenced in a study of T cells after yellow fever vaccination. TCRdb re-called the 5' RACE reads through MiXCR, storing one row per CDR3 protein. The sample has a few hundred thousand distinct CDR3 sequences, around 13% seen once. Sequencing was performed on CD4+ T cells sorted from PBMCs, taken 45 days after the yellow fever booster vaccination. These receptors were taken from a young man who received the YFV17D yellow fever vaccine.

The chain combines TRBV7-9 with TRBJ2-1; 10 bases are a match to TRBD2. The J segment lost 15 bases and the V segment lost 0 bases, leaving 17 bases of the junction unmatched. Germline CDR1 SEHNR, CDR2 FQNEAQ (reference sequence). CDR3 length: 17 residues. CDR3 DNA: TGTGCCAGCAGCTTAGCGCAGAAACTAGCGGGATCAAATTCTCTGTTCTTC. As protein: CASSLAQKLAGSNSLFF.

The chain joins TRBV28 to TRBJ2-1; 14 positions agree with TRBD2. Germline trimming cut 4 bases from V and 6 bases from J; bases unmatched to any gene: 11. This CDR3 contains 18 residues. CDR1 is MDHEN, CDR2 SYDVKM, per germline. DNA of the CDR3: TGTGCCAGCAGTTCTTGGGAGGGACTAGCGGGAGAGGGCAATGAGCAGTTCTTC. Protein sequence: CASSSWEGLAGEGNEQFF.

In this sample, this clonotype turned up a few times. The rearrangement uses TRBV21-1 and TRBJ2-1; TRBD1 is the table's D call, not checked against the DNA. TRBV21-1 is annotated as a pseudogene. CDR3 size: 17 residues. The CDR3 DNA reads TGTGCCAGCAGCGACAGAGTGCGAGTAGAAATCGGCAATGAGCAGTTCTTC. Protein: CASSDRVRVEIGNEQFF.

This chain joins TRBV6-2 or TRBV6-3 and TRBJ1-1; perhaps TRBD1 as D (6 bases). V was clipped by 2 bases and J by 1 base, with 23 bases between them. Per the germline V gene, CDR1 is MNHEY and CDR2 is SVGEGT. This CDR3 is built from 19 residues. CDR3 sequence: CASSYGGAAGHKTNTEAFF. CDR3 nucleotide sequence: TGTGCCAGCAGTTACGGGGGCGCCGCGGGACACAAGACGAACACTGAAGCTTTCTTT.

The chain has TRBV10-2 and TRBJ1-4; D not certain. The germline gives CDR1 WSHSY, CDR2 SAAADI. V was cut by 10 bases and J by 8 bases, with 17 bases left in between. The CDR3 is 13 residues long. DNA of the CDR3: TGCGCCACCGGGTACGCGGGCGCGGAAAAACTGTTTTTT. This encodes CATGYAGAEKLFF.

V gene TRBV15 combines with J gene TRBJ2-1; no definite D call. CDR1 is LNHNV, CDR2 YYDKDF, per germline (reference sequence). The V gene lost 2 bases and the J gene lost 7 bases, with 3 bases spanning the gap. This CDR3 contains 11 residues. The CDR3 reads CATSRLNEQFF. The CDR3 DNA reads TGTGCCACCAGCAGACTGAATGAGCAGTTCTTC.

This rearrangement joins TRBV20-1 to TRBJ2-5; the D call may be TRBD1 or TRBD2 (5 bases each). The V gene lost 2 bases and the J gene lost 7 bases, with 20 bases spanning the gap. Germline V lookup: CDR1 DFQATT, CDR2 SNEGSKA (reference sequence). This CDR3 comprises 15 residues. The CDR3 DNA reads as TGCAGTGCTAGAACCGCCGGGACCACTCTCGGGACCCAGTACTTC. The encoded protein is CSARTAGTTLGTQYF.

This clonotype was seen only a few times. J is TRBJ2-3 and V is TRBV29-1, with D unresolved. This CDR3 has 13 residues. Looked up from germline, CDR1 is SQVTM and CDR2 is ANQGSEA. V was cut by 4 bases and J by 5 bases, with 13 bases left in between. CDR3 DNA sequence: TGCAGCGTTGCTACGATCGAGAAAGATACGCAGTATTTT. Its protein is CSVATIEKDTQYF.

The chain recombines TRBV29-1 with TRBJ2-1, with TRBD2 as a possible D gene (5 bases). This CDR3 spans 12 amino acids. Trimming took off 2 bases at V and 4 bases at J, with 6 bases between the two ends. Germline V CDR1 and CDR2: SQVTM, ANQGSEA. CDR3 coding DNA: TGCAGCGTTGAACGAGGGTACAATGAGCAGTTCTTC. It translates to CSVERGYNEQFF.

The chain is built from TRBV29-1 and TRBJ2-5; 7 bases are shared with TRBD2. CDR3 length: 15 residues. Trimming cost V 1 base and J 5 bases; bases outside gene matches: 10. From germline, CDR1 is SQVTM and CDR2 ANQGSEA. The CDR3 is CSVEGAGEAVETQYF. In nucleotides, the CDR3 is TGCAGCGTTGAAGGGGCGGGAGAGGCGGTGGAGACCCAGTACTTC.

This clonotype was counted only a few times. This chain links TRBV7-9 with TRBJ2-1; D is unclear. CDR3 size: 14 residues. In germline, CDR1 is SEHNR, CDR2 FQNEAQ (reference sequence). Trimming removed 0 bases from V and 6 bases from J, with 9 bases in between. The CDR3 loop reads CASSLALRSNEQFF. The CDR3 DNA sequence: TGTGCCAGCAGCTTAGCGCTAAGGTCCAATGAGCAGTTCTTC.

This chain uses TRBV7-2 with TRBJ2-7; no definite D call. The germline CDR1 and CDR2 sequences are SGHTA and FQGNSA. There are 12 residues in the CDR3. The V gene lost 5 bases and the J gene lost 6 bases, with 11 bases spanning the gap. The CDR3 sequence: CASSPSVGEQYF. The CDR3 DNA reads TGTGCCAGCAGCCCCAGCGTAGGCGAGCAGTACTTC.

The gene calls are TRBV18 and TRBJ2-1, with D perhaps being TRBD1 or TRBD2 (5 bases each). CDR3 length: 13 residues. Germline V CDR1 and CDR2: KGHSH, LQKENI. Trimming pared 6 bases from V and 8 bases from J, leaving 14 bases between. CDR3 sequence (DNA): TGTGCCAGCTCCGTCGGGGCTGCAGATGAGCAGTTCTTC. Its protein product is CASSVGAADEQFF.

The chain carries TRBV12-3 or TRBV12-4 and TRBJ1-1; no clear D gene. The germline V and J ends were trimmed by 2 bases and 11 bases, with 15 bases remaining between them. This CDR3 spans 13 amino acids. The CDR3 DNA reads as TGTGCCAGCAGTTTATCCGGGTCAAGAAGGGCTTTCTTT. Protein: CASSLSGSRRAFF.

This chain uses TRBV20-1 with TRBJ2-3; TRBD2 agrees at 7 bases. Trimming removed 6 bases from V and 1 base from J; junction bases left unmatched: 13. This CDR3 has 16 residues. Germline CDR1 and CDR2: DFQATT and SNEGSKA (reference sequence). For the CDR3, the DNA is TGCAGTGCCCGTGGGATGAGGCTAGCGGGCACAGATACGCAGTATTTT. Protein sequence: CSARGMRLAGTDTQYF.

CDR3 loop: CSTRTSGRFEQFF. Written as DNA, the CDR3 is TGCAGTACCCGGACTAGCGGGAGGTTTGAGCAGTTCTTC. The chain couples TRBV20-1 to TRBJ2-1, with 14 bases fitting TRBD2. The trim removed 8 bases at V and 9 bases at J, leaving 6 bases unmatched. Looked up from germline, CDR1 is DFQATT and CDR2 is SNEGSKA (reference sequence). This CDR3 has 13 residues.

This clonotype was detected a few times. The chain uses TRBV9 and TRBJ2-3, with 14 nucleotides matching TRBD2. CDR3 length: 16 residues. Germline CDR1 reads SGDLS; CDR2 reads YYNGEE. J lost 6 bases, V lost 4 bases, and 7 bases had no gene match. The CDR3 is CASSRETSGRADTQYF. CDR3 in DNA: TGTGCCAGCAGCAGAGAGACTAGCGGGAGGGCGGATACGCAGTATTTT. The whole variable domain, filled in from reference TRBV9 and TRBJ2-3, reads DSGVTQTPKHLITATGQRVTLRCSPRSGDLSVYWYQQSLDQGLQFLIQYYNGEERAKGNILERFSAQQFPDLHSELNLSSLELGDSALYFCASSRETSGRADTQYFGPGTRLTVL.

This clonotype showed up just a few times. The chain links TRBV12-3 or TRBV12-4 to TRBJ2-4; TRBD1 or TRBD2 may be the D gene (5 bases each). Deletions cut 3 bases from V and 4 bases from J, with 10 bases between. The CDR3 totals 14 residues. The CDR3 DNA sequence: TGTGCCAGCAGTTTGAGTGGGGGAAAAAACATTCAGTACTTC. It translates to CASSLSGGKNIQYF.

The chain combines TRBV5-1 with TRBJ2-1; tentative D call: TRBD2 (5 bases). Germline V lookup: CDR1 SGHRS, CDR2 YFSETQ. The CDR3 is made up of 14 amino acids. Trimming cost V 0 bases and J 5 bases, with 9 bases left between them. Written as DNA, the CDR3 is TGCGCCAGCAGCTTGGAACGAGGGAACAATGAGCAGTTCTTC. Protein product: CASSLERGNNEQFF.

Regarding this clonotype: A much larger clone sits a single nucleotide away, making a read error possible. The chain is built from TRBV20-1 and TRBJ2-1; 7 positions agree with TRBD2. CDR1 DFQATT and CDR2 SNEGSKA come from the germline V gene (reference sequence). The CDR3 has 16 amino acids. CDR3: CCARDWSGTAYNEQFF. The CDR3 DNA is TGCTGTGCTAGAGATTGGAGCGGGACGGCCTACAATGAGCAGTTCTTC.